This T cell receptor (beta chain) was recovered during a study of T cell responses to AZD1222 COVID-19 vaccine. Study outcomes and limitations: CD4 TCRs associated with vaccination spanned spike, dominating at 160-218 and 743-854.

About this clone itself: Its antigen is not known.

The table came from immunoSEQ multiplex PCR; TCRdb's copy has only in-frame clones and leaves some out. This sample yields under 200,000 clones, of which 88% are seen a single time; more than 5.5% belongs to the top ten. Germline V gene lookup returns CDR1 SGHAT and CDR2 FQNNGV. V lost 1 base and J lost 4, with 13 bases in between. The CDR3 covers 15 residues. The chain combines TRBV11-2 with TRBJ1-1; D is possibly TRBD1 (5 bases). Sequenced here: peripheral blood, sampled on day 0 of AZD1222 vaccination. The TCR comes from an adult in good health. CDR3 coding DNA: TGTGCCAGCAGCTTAGGAGGACTCCAGGGCACTGAAGCTTTCTTT. Encoded protein: CASSLGGLQGTEAFF. Looking up the rest from reference TRBV11-2 and TRBJ1-1 gives the full variable domain: EAGVAQSPRYKIIEKRQSVAFWCNPISGHATLYWYQQILGQGPKLLIQFQNNGVVDDSQLPKDRFSAERLKGVDSTLKIQPAKLEDSAVYLCASSLGGLQGTEAFFGQGTRLTVV.